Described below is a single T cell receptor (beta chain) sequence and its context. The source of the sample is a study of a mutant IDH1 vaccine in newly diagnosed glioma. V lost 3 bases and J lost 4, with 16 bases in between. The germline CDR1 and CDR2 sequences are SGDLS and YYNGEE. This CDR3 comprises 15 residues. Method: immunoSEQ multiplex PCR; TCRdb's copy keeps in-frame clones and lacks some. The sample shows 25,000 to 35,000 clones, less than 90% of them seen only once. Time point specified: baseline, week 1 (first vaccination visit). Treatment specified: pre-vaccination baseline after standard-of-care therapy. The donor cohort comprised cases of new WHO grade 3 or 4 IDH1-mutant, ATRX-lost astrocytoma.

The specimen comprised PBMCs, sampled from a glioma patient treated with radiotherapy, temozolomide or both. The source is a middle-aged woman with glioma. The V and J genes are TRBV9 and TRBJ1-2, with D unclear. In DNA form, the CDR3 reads TGTGCCAGCAGCGCTGACCTCCTTACCTCCTATGGCTACACCTTC. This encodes CASSADLLTSYGYTF.